This is a list of T cell receptor beta chains from one sample in a study of blood T cell repertoires in COVID-19. TCRdb's table, derived via immunoSEQ multiplex PCR, lists solely in-frame clones and lacks some. The sample yields some 150,000 clones, about 82% seen once. Sample: PBMCs or T cells enriched from blood (not recorded which). These receptors were collected from a woman between 40 and 55 years old who had recovered from COVID-19. Both conserved end residues are part of each CDR3. Fields, in order: V gene, J gene, D gene, clone size, CDR3 protein, CDR3 DNA. D genes are given only for firm matches. Clone size is given for some rows only: seen once, a few or many times, or a class if the clone is expanded.

>TRBV5-4|TRBJ2-3|TRBD2|-
CASRMISGGPDTQYF
TGTGCCAGCAGGATGATTAGCGGGGGCCCAGATACGCAGTATTTT
>TRBV27|TRBJ2-1|TRBD2|-
CASSGLAAGNEQFF
TGTGCCAGCAGCGGACTAGCGGCTGGCAATGAGCAGTTCTTC
>TRBV7-9|TRBJ1-1|TRBD1|-
CASSPTGGGTEAFF
TGTGCCAGCAGCCCGACAGGGGGCGGCACTGAAGCTTTCTTT
>TRBV7-2|TRBJ1-2|TRBD1|few
CASSLVAGTGVGGYTF
TGTGCCAGCAGCTTAGTCGCCGGGACAGGGGTCGGGGGCTACACCTTC
>TRBV9|TRBJ2-7|TRBD1|-
CASSVGGQGSYEQYF
TGTGCCAGCAGCGTGGGGGGACAGGGGAGTTACGAGCAGTACTTC
>TRBV5-8|TRBJ1-1|-|-
CASSPTEMNTEAFF
TGTGCCAGCAGCCCGACAGAGATGAACACTGAAGCTTTCTTT
>TRBV7-7|TRBJ2-1|TRBD1|-
CASSSTTGSSYNEQFF
TGTGCCAGCAGCAGCACGACAGGGAGCTCCTACAATGAGCAGTTCTTC
>TRBV6-6|TRBJ1-5|TRBD1|-
CASAGDRISNQPQHF
TGTGCCAGCGCAGGGGACAGGATTAGCAATCAGCCCCAGCATTTT
>TRBV30|TRBJ2-3|TRBD2|-
CAWTEGLAGDTQYF
TGTGCCTGGACCGAGGGACTAGCGGGAGATACGCAGTATTTT
>TRBV30|TRBJ1-3|TRBD1|few
CAWVGDSVSGNTIYF
TGTGCCTGGGTAGGGGACAGCGTTTCTGGAAACACCATATATTTT
>TRBV9|TRBJ2-7|-|-
CASSLRGSDEQYF
TGTGCCAGCAGCCTCAGGGGTTCCGACGAGCAGTACTTC
>TRBV5-1|TRBJ2-1|TRBD2|-
CASTTLAGGPNEQFF
TGCGCCAGCACCACCCTAGCGGGAGGGCCAAATGAGCAGTTCTTC
>TRBV7-6|TRBJ1-6|-|-
CASSLVSNSPLHF
TGTGCCAGCAGCTTAGTTTCGAATTCACCCCTCCACTTT
>TRBV12-5|TRBJ2-5|TRBD2|-
CAPPNIAGGGQETQYF
TGTGCCCCACCCAACATAGCGGGGGGGGGCCAAGAGACCCAGTACTTC
>TRBV6-1|TRBJ1-2|-|-
CASSETLEGTYGYTF
TGTGCCAGCAGTGAAACCCTGGAGGGAACCTATGGCTACACCTTC
>TRBV9|TRBJ2-7|TRBD1|-
CASSGRTGNNYEQYF
TGTGCCAGCAGCGGTAGGACAGGGAACAACTACGAGCAGTACTTC
>TRBV5-1|TRBJ1-4|TRBD1|-
CASSSTGGTNEKLFF
TGCGCCAGCAGCTCCACAGGGGGCACTAATGAAAAACTGTTTTTT
>TRBV27|TRBJ1-1|-|-
CASNIRTAVTLF
TGTGCCAGCAATATAAGGACTGCTGTAACTCTCTTT
>TRBV5-1|TRBJ1-3|-|-
CASSSRDLSGNTIYF
TGCGCCAGCAGCTCTAGGGACTTATCTGGAAACACCATATATTTT
>TRBV19|TRBJ1-5|TRBD1|-
CASSTPDRGIQPQHF
TGTGCCAGTAGTACCCCGGACAGGGGGATTCAGCCCCAGCATTTT
>TRBV27|TRBJ1-1|-|-
CASSSAGFAEAFF
TGTGCCAGCAGTTCGGCAGGCTTCGCTGAAGCTTTCTTT
>TRBV18|TRBJ2-3|-|-
CASSPSSTDTQYF
TGTGCCAGCTCACCATCTAGCACAGATACGCAGTATTTT
>TRBV7-9|TRBJ2-7|TRBD1|-
CASRGQGPHEQYF
TGTGCCAGCAGAGGACAGGGGCCCCACGAGCAGTACTTC
>TRBV5-1|TRBJ2-1|-|-
CASSFLGDSRSNEQFF
TGCGCCAGCAGCTTTCTAGGGGACTCTCGGTCCAATGAGCAGTTCTTC
>TRBV27|TRBJ2-2|-|-
CASSFLTLSTGELFF
TGTGCCAGCAGTTTCCTTACCCTTAGCACCGGGGAGCTGTTTTTT
>TRBV28|TRBJ2-7|-|-
CASLDSLGGEQYF
TGTGCCAGCCTTGACTCACTCGGTGGGGAGCAGTACTTC
>TRBV29-1|TRBJ1-5|TRBD1|-
CSVATGGDNQPQHF
TGCAGCGTTGCAACAGGGGGCGACAATCAGCCCCAGCATTTT
>TRBV5-4|TRBJ1-1|TRBD1|once
CASSLPRGLNTEAFF
TGTGCCAGCAGCTTGCCCAGGGGGTTAAACACTGAAGCTTTCTTT
>TRBV2|TRBJ1-2|-|-
CASSEQGPNYGYTF
TGTGCCAGCAGTGAACAGGGGCCGAACTATGGCTACACCTTC
>TRBV6-5|TRBJ1-2|-|-
CASSYAEDGYTF
TGTGCCAGCAGTTACGCCGAGGATGGCTACACCTTC
>TRBV9|TRBJ2-5|-|-
CASSAGGTEETQYF
TGTGCCAGCAGCGCTGGAGGCACTGAAGAGACCCAGTACTTC
>TRBV19|TRBJ2-1|TRBD2|-
CASSPGLAGGPGQFF
TGTGCCAGTAGTCCAGGACTAGCGGGGGGTCCAGGCCAGTTCTTC
>TRBV5-1|TRBJ2-3|TRBD2|once
CASSLAGSITDTQYF
TGCGCCAGCAGCCTAGCGGGAAGCATCACAGATACGCAGTATTTT
>TRBV6-1|TRBJ2-5|TRBD2|-
CASSLGGGSETQYF
TGTGCCAGCAGCCTTGGCGGGGGATCAGAGACCCAGTACTTC
>TRBV2|TRBJ1-3|-|few
CASSYGGGSQNTIYF
TGTGCCAGCAGCTACGGTGGGGGCTCTCAAAACACCATATATTTT
>TRBV20-1|TRBJ2-7|-|-
CSGLQGYEQYF
TGCAGTGGACTACAGGGTTACGAGCAGTACTTC
>TRBV28|TRBJ2-3|-|-
CASSFKGGWGDTQYF
TGTGCCAGCAGTTTTAAGGGAGGCTGGGGAGATACGCAGTATTTT
>TRBV7-9|TRBJ1-4|-|-
CASNVVGAQGKLFF
TGTGCCAGCAACGTTGTGGGGGCCCAGGGAAAACTGTTTTTT
>TRBV6-5|TRBJ1-4|TRBD1|-
CASGTGGSEKLFF
TGTGCCAGCGGGACAGGGGGAAGTGAAAAACTGTTTTTT
>TRBV27|TRBJ2-1|TRBD2|-
CASSLDGGAYNEQFF
TGTGCCAGCAGTTTAGACGGGGGGGCCTACAATGAGCAGTTCTTC
>TRBV7-3|TRBJ2-1|-|once
CASSSSSTNNEQFF
TGTGCCAGCAGTTCTTCTAGCACTAACAATGAGCAGTTCTTC